This TCR beta chain was sequenced for a study of pediatric ulcerative colitis. With respect to this clone: Its antigen is still unknown.

Study-wide findings and caveats: A couple of patients' blood samples yielded substantially fewer templates. In rectum, acute severe colitis had expanded clones and less diversity. Repertoires came from total lymphocyte DNA, so rare subsets like regulatory T cells may be missed.

The ends lost 4 bases at V and 4 bases at J; junction bases unmatched: 14. Germline CDR1 is SGHTA and CDR2 is FQGTGA. This CDR3 comprises 17 residues. The data were produced by immunoSEQ multiplex PCR, yet TCRdb's version contains in-frame clones alone and is incomplete. The sample yields about 60,000 clones, about 87% seen once. Sequencing was carried out using blood. The receptor's source is a boy younger than 18 who was a control in a study of pediatric ulcerative colitis. The chain uses TRBV7-3 and TRBJ1-1, with 8 bases lining up with TRBD1. CDR3 in amino acids: CASSSKPTLTGVTEAFF. CDR3 sequence (DNA): TGTGCCAGCAGCTCGAAGCCGACGTTGACAGGGGTCACTGAAGCTTTCTTT.